This TCR beta chain was identified in a study of regulatory T cells in long-lasting Graves disease. Background on the study: Graves' patients (newly diagnosed) had been on antithyroid drugs under 3 months.

This sample's time point: newly diagnosed GD, antithyroid drugs for less than 3 months. Researchers made the TCR library from RNA that was extracted from PBMCs. This clonotype was detected ten times or more. This CDR3 contains 16 residues. Germline-derived CDR1 and CDR2 are LGHNA and YSLEER. V was cut by 1 base and J by 7 bases, with 20 bases left in between. In building TCR beta libraries, iRepertoire HTBI primers were used together with Arm-PCR of CDR3 regions. TCRdb used MiXCR to reprocess the multiplex PCR reads, holding one entry per CDR3 protein. The sample lists about 440,000 distinct CDR3 sequences, about a sixth occurring once. These data also formed part of another study, on T cells in Graves' hyperthyroidism and ophthalmopathy. This second study notes: A set of HTBI primers served as the primers for a first-round RT-PCR of the TCR CDR3.

The chain employs TRBV4-3 and TRBJ2-7, with D tentatively TRBD2 (6 bases). The sequencing used peripheral blood mononuclear cells (PBMCs), collected at new diagnosis, from a patient treated with antithyroid drugs. This clonotype was obtained from a woman aged 25 to 45 with Graves disease. The CDR3 loop is CASSQGLWRDGEEQYF. The CDR3 bases are TGCGCCAGCAGCCAAGGTCTTTGGAGGGACGGGGAGGAGCAGTACTTC.